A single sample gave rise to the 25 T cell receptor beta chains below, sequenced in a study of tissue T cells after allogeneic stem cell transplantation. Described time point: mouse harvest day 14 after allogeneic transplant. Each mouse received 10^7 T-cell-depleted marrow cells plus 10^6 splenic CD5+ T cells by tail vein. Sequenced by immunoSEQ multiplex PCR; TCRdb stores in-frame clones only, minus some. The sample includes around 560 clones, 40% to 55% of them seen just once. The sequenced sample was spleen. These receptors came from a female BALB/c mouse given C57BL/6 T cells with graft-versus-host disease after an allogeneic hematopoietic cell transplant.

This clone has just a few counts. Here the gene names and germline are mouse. This chain's CDR3 is CASSDRGSGNTLYF. CDR3 bases read: TGTGCCAGCAGTGACAGGGGATCTGGAAATACGCTCTAT. The chain combines TRBV13-1 with TRBJ1-3; TRBD1 might be the D (6 bases). The CDR3 end is not reached by the read, which stops 1 residue before it; the germline J gene fills it in. This CDR3 is 14 amino acids long. The germline V and J ends were trimmed by 2 bases and 1 base, with 7 bases remaining between them. In germline, CDR1 is NSHNY, CDR2 SYGAGN.

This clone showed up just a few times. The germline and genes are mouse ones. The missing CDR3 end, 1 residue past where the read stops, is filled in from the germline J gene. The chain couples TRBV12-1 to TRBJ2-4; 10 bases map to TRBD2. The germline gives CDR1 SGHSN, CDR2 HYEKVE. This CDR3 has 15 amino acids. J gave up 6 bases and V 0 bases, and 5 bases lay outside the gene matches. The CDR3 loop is CASSLLGGRRNTLYF. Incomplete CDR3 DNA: TGTGCCAGCTCTCTCCTGGGGGGGCGCAGGAACACCTTGTAC.

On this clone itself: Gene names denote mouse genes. CDR3 loop: CASSPRQYAEQFF. The CDR3 DNA, read in part, is TGTGCCAGCTCTCCCCGACAGTATGCTGAGCAGTTC. This chain links TRBV12-2 with TRBJ2-1; a possible D gene is TRBD1 (5 bases). The read terminates 1 residue ahead of where the CDR3 ends, so the germline J gene completes it. The CDR3 has 13 residues. The germline CDR1 and CDR2 sequences are SGHLS and HYDKME. Trimming pared 2 bases from V and 4 bases from J, leaving 8 bases between. Drawing the rest from reference TRBV12-2 and TRBJ2-1, the complete variable domain is NSGVVQSPRYIIKGKGERSILKCIPISGHLSVAWYQQTQGQELKFFIQHYDKMERDKGNLPSRFSVQQFDDYHSEMNMSALELEDSAVYFCASSPRQYAEQFFGPGTRLTVL.

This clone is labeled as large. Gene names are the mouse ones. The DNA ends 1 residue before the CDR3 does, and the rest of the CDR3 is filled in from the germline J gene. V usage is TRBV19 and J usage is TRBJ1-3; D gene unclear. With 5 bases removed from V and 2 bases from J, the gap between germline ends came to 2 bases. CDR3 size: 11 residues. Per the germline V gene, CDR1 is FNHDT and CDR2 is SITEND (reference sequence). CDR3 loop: CASRAGNTLYF. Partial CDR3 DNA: TGTGCCAGCAGGGCTGGAAATACGCTCTAT.

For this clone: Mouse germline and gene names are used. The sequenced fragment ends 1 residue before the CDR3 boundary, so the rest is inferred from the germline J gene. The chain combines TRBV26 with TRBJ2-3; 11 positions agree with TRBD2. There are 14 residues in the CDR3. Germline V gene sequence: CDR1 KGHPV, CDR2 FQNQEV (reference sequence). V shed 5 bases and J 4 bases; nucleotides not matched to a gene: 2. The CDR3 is CASSRDWGPETLYF. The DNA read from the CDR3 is TGTGCCAGCAGTAGGGACTGGGGGCCAGAAACGCTGTAT.

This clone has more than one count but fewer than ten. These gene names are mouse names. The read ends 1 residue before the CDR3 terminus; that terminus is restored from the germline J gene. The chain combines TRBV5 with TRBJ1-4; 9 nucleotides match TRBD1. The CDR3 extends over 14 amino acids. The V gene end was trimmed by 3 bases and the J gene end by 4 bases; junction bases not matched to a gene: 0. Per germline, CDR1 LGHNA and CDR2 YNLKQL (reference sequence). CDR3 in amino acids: CASSQDRGNERLFF. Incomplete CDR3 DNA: TGTGCCAGCAGCCAGGACAGGGGCAACGAAAGATTATTT.

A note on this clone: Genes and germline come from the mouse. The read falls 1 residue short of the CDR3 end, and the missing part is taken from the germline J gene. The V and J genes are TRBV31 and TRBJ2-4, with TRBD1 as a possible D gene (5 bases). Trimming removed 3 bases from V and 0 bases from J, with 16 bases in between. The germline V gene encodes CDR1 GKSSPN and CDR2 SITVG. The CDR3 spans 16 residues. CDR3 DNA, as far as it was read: TGTGCCTGGAGGCCCCCCGCGACAGTTAGTCAAAACACCTTGTAC. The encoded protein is CAWRPPATVSQNTLY. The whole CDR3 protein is CAWRPPATVSQNTLYF. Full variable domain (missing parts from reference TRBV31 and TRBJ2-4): AQTIHQWPVAEIKAVGSPLSLGCTIKGKSSPNLYWYWQATGGTLQQLFYSITVGQVESVVQLNLSASRPKDDQFILSTEKLLLSHSGFYLCAWRPPATVSQNTLYFGAGTRLSVL.

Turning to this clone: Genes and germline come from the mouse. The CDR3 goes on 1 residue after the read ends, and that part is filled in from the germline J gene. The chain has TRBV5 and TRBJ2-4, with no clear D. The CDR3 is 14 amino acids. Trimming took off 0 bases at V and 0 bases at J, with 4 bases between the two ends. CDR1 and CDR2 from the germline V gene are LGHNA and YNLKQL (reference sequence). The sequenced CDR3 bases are TGTGCCAGCAGCCAAGACAATAGTCAAAACACCTTGTAC. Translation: CASSQDNSQNTLY. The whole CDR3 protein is CASSQDNSQNTLYF.

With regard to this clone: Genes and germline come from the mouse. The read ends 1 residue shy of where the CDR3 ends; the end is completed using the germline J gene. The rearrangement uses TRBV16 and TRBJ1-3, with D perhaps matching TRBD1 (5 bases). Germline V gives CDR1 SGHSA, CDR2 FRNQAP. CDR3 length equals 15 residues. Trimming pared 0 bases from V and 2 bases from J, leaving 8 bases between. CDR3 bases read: TGTGCAAGCAGCTTAGATGGGGGGACTGGAAATACGCTCTAT. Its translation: CASSLDGGTGNTLY. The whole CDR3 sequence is CASSLDGGTGNTLYF. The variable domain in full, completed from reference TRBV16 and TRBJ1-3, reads NAGVIQTPRHKVTGKGQEATLWCEPISGHSAVFWYRQTIVQGLEFLTYFRNQAPIDDSGMPKERFSAQMPNQSHSTLKIQSTQPQDSAVYLCASSLDGGTGNTLYFGEGSRLIVV.

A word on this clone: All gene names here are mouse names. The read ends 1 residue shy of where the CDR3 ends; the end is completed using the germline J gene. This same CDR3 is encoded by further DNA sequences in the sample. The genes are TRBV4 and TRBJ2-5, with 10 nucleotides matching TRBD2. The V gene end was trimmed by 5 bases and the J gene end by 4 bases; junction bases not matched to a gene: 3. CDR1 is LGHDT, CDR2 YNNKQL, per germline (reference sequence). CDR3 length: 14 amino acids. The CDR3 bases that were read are TGTGCCAGCAGCATCGACTGGGGGGAAGACACCCAGTAC. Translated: CASSIDWGEDTQY. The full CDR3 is CASSIDWGEDTQYF.

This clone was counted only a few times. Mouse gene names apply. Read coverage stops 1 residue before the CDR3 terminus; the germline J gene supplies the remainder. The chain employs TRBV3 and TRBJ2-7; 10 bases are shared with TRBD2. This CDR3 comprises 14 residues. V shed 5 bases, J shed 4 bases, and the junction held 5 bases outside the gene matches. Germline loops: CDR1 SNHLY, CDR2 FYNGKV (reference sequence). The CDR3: CASSPPGLGYEQYF. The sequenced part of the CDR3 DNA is TGTGCCAGCAGCCCGCCGGGACTGGGGTATGAACAGTAC.

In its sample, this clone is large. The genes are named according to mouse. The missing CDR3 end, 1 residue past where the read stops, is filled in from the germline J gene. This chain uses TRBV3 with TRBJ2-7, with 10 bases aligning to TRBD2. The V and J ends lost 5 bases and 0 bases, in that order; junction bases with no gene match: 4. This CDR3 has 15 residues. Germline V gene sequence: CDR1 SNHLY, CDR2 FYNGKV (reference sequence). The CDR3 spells CASSLDWGDSYEQYF. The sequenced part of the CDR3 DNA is TGTGCCAGCAGCCTCGACTGGGGGGACTCCTATGAACAGTAC.

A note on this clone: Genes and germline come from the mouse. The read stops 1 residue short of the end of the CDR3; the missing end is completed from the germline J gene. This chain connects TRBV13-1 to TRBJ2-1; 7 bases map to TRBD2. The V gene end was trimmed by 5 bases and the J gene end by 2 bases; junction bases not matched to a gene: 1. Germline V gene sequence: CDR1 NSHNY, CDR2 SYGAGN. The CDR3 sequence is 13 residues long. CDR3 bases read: TGTGCCAGCAGGGGGGGGGACTATGCTGAGCAGTTC. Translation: CASRGGDYAEQF. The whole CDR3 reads CASRGGDYAEQFF.

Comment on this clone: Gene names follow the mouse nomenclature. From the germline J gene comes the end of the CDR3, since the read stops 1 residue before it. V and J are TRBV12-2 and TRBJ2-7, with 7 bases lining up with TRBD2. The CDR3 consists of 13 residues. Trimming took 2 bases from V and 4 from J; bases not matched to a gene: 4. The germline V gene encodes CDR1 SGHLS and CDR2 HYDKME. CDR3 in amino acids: CASSPHWGYEQYF. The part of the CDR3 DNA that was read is TGTGCCAGCTCTCCCCACTGGGGATATGAACAGTAC.

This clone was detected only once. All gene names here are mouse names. CDR3: CASSLGAVISAETLYF. CDR3 bases read: TGTGCCAGCAGCTTAGGGGCAGTAATTAGTGCAGAAACGCTGTAT. This chain uses TRBV3 with TRBJ2-3, with D unresolved. The read comes to an end 1 residue before the CDR3 does, leaving the germline J gene to fill in the end. The CDR3 is 16 residues long. Trimming cost V 1 base and J 0 bases, with 11 bases left between them. Germline CDR1 reads SNHLY; CDR2 reads FYNGKV (reference sequence).

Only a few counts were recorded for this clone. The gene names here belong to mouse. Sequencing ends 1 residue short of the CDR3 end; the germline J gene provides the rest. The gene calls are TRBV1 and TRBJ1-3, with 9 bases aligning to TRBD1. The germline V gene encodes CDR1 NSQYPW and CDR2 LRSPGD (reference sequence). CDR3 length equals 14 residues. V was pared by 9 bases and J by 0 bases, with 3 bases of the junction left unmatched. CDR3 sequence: CTCDRGGSGNTLYF. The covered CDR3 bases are TGCACCTGTGACAGGGGGGGTTCTGGAAATACGCTCTAT.

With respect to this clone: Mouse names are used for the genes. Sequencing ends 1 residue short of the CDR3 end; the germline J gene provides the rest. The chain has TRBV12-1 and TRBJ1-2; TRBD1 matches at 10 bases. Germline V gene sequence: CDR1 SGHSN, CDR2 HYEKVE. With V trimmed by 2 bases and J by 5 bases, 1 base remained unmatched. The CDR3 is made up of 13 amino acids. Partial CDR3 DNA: TGTGCCAGCTCTCCGGGACAGGGGTCCGACTACACC. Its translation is CASSPGQGSDYT. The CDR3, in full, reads CASSPGQGSDYTF.

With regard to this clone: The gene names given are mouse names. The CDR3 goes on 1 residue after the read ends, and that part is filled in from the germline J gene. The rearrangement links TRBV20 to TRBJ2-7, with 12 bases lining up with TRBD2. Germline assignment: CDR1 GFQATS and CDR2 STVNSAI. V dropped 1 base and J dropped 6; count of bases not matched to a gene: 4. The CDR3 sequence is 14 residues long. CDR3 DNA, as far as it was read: TGTGGTGCTAGGGTGGGACTGGGGGGTCGTGAACAGTAC. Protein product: CGARVGLGGREQY. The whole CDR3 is CGARVGLGGREQYF.

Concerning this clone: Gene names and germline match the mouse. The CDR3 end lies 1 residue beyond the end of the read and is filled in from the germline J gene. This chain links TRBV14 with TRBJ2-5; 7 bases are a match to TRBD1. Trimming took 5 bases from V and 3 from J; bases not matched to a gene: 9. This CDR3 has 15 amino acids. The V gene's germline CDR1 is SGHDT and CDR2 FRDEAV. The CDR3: CASSFLGTVQDTQYF. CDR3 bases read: TGTGCCAGCAGCTTCCTCGGGACAGTACAAGACACCCAGTAC. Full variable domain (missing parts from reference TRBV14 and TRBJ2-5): EAGVTQSPRYAVLQEGQAVSFWCDPISGHDTLYWYQQPRDQGPQLLVYFRDEAVIDNSQLPSDRFSAVRPKGTNSTLKIQSAKQGDTATYLCASSFLGTVQDTQYFGPGTRLLVL.

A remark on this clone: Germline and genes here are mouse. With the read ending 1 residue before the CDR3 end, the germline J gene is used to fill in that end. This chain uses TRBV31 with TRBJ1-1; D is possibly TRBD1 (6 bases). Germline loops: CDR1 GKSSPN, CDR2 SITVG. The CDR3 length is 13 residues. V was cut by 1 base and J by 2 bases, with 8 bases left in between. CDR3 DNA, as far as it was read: TGTGCCTGGAGTCAGACAGGCAACACAGAAGTCTTC. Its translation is CAWSQTGNTEVF. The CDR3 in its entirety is CAWSQTGNTEVFF.

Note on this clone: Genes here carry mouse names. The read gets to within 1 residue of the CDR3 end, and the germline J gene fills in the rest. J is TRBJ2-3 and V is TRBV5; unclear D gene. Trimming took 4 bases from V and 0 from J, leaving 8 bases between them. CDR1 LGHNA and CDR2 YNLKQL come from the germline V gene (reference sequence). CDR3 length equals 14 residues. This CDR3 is CASSPLGSAETLYF. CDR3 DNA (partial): TGTGCCAGCAGCCCCCTCGGGAGTGCAGAAACGCTGTAT.

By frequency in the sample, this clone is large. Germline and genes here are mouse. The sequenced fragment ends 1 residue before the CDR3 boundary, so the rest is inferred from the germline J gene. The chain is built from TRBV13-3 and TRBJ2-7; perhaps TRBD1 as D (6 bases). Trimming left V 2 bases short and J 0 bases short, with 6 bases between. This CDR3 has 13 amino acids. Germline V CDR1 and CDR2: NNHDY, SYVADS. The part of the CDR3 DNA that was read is TGTGCCAGCAGTGAGGACAGCTCCTATGAACAGTAC. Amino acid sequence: CASSEDSSYEQY. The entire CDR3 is CASSEDSSYEQYF.

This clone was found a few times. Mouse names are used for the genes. CDR3 bases read: TGTGCCAGCAGCCAAGGGAACCAGGCTCCGCTT. This encodes CASSQGNQAPL. The complete CDR3 reads CASSQGNQAPLF. This chain uses TRBV5 with TRBJ1-5; D gene uncertain. The CDR3 end falls 1 residue outside the read, so it is completed with the germline J gene. This CDR3 has 12 amino acids. Germline-derived CDR1 and CDR2 are LGHNA and YNLKQL (reference sequence). Trimming removed 1 base at V and 4 bases at J, with 2 bases between.

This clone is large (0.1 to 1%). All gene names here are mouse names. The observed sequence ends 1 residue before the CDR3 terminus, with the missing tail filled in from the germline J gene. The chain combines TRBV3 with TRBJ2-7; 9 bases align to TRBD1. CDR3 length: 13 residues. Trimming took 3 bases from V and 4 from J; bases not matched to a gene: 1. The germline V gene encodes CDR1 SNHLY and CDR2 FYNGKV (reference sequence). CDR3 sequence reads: CASSFGTGYEQYF. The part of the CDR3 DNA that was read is TGTGCCAGCAGCTTTGGGACAGGGTATGAACAGTAC.

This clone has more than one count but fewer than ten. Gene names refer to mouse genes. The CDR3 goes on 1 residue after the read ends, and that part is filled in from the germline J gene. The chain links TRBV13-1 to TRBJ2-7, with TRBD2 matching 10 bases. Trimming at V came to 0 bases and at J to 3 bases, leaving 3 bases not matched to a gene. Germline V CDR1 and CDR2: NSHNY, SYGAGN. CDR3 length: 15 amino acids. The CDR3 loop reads CASSDAGTGDYEQYF. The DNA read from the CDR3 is TGTGCCAGCAGTGATGCCGGGACTGGGGACTATGAACAGTAC.